Reported below is one T cell receptor (delta chain). TCRdb re-analyzed the RT-PCR reads via CATT. The sample has more than 550 delta-chain clones, roughly two fifths seen once. Losses at the gene ends were 2 bases for V and 1 base for J; bases not matched to a gene: 21. The CDR3 has 21 amino acids. Germline V gene data show CDR1 as TSWWSYY and CDR2 as QGS. This sample is part of a study of gamma-delta T cells after stem cell transplantation. The source of this sequence is a human donor. It is not recorded whose cells these are; they may come from a transplant donor. The rearrangement uses TRDV1 and TRDJ1, with 8 bases aligning to TRDD3. The sample taken for sequencing was gamma-delta T cells. As DNA, the CDR3 is TGTGCTCTTGGGGAAGGGCCTTCTCACTACTGGGGGCGCTTCCTCACCGATAAACTCATCTTT. It codes for CALGEGPSHYWGRFLTDKLIF.